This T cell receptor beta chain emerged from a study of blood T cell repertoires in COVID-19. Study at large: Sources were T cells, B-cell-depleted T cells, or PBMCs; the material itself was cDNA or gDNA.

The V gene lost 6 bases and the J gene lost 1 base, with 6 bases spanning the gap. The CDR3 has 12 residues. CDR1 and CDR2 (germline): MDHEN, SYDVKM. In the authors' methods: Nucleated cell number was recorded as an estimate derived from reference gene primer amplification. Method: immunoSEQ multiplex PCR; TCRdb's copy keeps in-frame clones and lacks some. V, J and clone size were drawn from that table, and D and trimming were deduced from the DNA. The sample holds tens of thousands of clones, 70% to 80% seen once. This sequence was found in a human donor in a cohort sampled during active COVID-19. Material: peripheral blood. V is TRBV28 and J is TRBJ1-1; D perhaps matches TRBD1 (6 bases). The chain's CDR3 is CASRGANTEAFF. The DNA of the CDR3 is TGTGCCAGCAGGGGGGCGAACACTGAAGCTTTCTTT.